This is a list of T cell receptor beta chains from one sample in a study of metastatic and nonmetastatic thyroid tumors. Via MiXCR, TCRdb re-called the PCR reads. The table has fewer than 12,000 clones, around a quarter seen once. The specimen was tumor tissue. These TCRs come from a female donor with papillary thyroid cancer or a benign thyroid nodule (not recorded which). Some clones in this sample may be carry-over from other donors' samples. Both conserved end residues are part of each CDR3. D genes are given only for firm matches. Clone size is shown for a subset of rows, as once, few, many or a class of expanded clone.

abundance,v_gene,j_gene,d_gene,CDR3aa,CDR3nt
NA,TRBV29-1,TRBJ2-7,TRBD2,CSVFGLGSDEQYF,TGCAGCGTTTTCGGACTAGGATCCGACGAGCAGTACTTC
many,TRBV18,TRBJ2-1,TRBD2,CASSPRTSGSDEQFF,TGTGCCAGCTCACCAAGGACTAGCGGGAGCGATGAGCAGTTCTTC
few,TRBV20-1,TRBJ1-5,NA,CSAIEGLGYSNQPQHF,TGCAGTGCTATAGAGGGGTTGGGTTATAGCAATCAGCCCCAGCATTTT
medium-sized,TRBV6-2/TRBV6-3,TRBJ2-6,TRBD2,CASSQKREALGGANVLTF,TGTGCCAGCAGTCAGAAGCGGGAGGCCTTGGGGGGGGCCAACGTCCTGACTTTC
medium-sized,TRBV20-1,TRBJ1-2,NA,CSAHTGLYGYTF,TGCAGTGCTCACACAGGTCTCTATGGCTACACCTTC
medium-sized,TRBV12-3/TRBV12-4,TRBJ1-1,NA,CASSFAANTEAFF,TGTGCCAGCAGTTTTGCAGCGAACACTGAAGCTTTCTTT
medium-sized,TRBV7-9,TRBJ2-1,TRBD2,CASTSPSGSRREQFF,TGTGCCAGCACCTCCCCTAGCGGGAGTAGGCGTGAGCAGTTCTTC
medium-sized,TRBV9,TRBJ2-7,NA,CASSVGGTGLAYEQYF,TGTGCCAGCAGCGTCGGGGGGACAGGCCTCGCCTACGAGCAGTACTTC
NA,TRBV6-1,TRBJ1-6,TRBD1,CASSFNNRGDSPLHF,TGTGCCAGCAGCTTTAACAACAGGGGTGATTCACCCCTCCACTTT
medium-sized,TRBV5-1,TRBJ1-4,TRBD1,CASSYRQGNEKLFF,TGCGCCAGCAGCTACCGACAGGGGAACGAAAAACTGTTTTTT
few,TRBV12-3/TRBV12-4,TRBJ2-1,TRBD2,CASSLSGRAWDEQFF,TGTGCCAGCAGTTTAAGCGGGAGGGCCTGGGATGAGCAGTTCTTC
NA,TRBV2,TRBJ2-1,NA,CASSIYEQFF,TGTGCCAGCAGTATATATGAGCAGTTCTTC
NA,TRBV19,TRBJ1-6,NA,CASSIQVWVSLHF,TGTGCCAGTAGTATCCAGGTTTGGGTGTCCCTCCACTTT
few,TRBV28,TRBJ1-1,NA,CASSSPTWNTEAFF,TGTGCCAGCAGTTCCCCCACATGGAACACTGAAGCTTTCTTT
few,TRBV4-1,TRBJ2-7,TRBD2,CASSPDETASGRDAQYF,TGCGCCAGCAGCCCGGACGAGACCGCTAGCGGAAGGGATGCGCAGTACTTC
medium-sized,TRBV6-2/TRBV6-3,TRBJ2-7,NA,CASSYSAASGYEQYF,TGTGCCAGCAGTTACTCGGCGGCAAGCGGCTACGAGCAGTACTTC
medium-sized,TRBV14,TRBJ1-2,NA,CASSQGYGYTF,TGTGCCAGCAGCCAAGGGTATGGCTACACCTTC
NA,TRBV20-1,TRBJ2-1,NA,CSARLAIDNEQFF,TGCAGTGCTAGACTAGCGATAGACAATGAGCAGTTCTTC
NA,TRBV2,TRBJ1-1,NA,CASGGGSTAFF,TGTGCCAGCGGGGGGGGCAGCACGGCTTTCTTT
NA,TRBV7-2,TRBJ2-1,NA,CASSSRTGQISYNEQFF,TGTGCCAGCAGCTCAAGAACCGGACAGATTTCCTACAATGAGCAGTTCTTC
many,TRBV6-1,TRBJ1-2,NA,CASSPGNGYTF,TGTGCCAGCAGTCCAGGGAATGGCTACACCTTC
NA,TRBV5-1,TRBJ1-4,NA,CASSFTGEKLFF,TGCGCCAGCAGCTTTACAGGAGAAAAACTGTTTTTT
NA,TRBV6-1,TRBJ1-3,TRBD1,CASRPGQGPVSGNTIYF,TGTGCCAGCAGGCCGGGACAGGGACCCGTCTCTGGAAACACCATATATTTT
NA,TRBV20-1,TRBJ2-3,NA,CSASDAGTTDTQYF,TGCAGTGCTAGTGACGCGGGGACCACAGATACGCAGTATTTT
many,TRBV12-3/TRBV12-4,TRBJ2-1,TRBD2,CASRASGRSGRNEQFF,TGTGCCAGCAGAGCTAGCGGGAGATCGGGTCGCAATGAGCAGTTCTTC
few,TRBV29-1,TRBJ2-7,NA,CSVVRQDSYEQYF,TGCAGCGTTGTACGACAGGACTCCTACGAGCAGTACTTC
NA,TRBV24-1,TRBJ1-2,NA,CATSSGANYGYTF,TGTGCCACCAGTTCAGGGGCTAACTATGGCTACACCTTC
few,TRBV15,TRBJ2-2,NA,CATSRDSTGELFF,TGTGCCACCAGCAGAGATAGTACCGGGGAGCTGTTTTTT
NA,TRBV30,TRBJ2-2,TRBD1,CAWRFAGGKNTGELFF,TGTGCCTGGAGGTTCGCAGGGGGCAAGAACACCGGGGAGCTGTTTTTT
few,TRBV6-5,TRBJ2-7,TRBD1,CASSYDRAGGFEQYF,TGTGCCAGCAGTTATGACAGGGCTGGCGGATTTGAGCAGTACTTC
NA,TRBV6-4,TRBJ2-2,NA,CASRQGLNTGELFF,TGTGCCAGCAGACAGGGTTTGAACACCGGGGAGCTGTTTTTT
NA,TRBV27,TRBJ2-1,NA,CASSLGGSGYNEQFF,TGTGCCAGCAGTTTAGGTGGGAGTGGCTACAATGAGCAGTTCTTC
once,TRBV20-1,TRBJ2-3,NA,CSASTLNEPGLHTDTQYF,TGCAGTGCTTCGACTCTAAACGAACCGGGACTGCACACAGATACGCAGTATTTT
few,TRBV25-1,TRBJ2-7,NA,CASMGHYYEQYF,TGTGCCAGCATGGGCCACTACTACGAGCAGTACTTC
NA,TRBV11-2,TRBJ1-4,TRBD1,CASSLDRGYEKLFF,TGTGCCAGCAGCTTGGACAGGGGTTATGAAAAACTGTTTTTT
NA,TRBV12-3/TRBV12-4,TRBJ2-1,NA,CASRSPPGDEQFF,TGTGCCAGCAGATCTCCCCCGGGAGATGAGCAGTTCTTC
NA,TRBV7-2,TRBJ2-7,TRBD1,CASSLAGQGRSYEQYF,TGTGCCAGCAGCTTAGCGGGACAGGGACGCTCCTACGAGCAGTACTTC
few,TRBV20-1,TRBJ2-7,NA,CSANKEDLYEQYF,TGCAGTGCAAATAAGGAGGACCTCTACGAGCAGTACTTC
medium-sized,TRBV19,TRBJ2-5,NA,CASSPRLKASNNETQYF,TGTGCCAGTAGCCCCAGGCTCAAGGCCTCAAACAATGAGACCCAGTACTTC
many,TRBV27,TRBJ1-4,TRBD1,CASSQTGWGKLFF,TGTGCCAGCAGTCAGACAGGGTGGGGAAAACTGTTTTTT
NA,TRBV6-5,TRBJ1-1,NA,CACTHSQEIEAFF,TGTGCCTGCACTCACTCTCAGGAGATTGAAGCTTTCTTT
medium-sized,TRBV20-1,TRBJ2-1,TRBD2,CSARDSRTSGSRYNEQFF,TGCAGTGCTAGAGATTCGAGGACTAGCGGGAGCAGGTACAATGAGCAGTTCTTC
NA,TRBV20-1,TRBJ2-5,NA,CSARVEGVGLETQYF,TGCAGTGCTAGAGTAGAGGGGGTAGGGTTAGAGACCCAGTACTTC
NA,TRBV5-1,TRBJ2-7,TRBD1,CASSLEPGTVYEQYF,TGCGCCAGCAGCTTGGAACCCGGGACAGTATACGAGCAGTACTTC
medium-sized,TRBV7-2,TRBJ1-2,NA,CASSLVNGNYGYTF,TGTGCCAGCAGCTTAGTAAACGGGAACTATGGCTACACCTTC
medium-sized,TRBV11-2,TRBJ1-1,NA,CASSLEYTEAFF,TGTGCCAGCAGCTTGGAGTACACTGAAGCTTTCTTT
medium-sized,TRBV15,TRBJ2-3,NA,CATSRGSVSTDTQYF,TGTGCCACCAGCAGAGGGTCAGTCAGCACAGATACGCAGTATTTT
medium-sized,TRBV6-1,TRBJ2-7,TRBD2,CASSEASGAYEQYF,TGTGCCAGCAGTGAGGCCAGCGGGGCCTACGAGCAGTACTTC
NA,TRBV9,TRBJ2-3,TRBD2,CASSDGGGGTTDTQYF,TGTGCCAGCAGCGACGGCGGGGGAGGAACCACAGATACGCAGTATTTT
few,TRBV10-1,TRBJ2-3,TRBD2,CASSELAGITDTQYF,TGCGCCAGCAGTGAACTAGCGGGGATCACAGATACGCAGTATTTT
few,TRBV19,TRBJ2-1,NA,CASSIWGEQFF,TGTGCCAGTAGTATTTGGGGTGAGCAGTTCTTC
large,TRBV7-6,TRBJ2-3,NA,CASSSWGGNTDTQYF,TGTGCCAGCAGCTCCTGGGGCGGGAACACAGATACGCAGTATTTT
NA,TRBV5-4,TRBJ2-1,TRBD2,CASSFGCSGSNEQFF,TGTGCCAGCAGCTTTGGGTGTAGCGGGAGCAATGAGCAGTTCTTC
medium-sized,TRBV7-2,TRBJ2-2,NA,CASSLRVNRLTSSGELFF,TGTGCCAGCAGCTTAAGGGTAAACAGACTTACATCCTCCGGGGAGCTGTTTTTT
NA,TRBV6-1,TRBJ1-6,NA,CASSAGPYNSPLHF,TGTGCCAGCAGCGCAGGGCCCTATAATTCACCCCTCCACTTT
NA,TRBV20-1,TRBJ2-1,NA,CSAPPAADLHNEQFF,TGCAGTGCCCCCCCGGCGGCGGACCTACACAATGAGCAGTTCTTC